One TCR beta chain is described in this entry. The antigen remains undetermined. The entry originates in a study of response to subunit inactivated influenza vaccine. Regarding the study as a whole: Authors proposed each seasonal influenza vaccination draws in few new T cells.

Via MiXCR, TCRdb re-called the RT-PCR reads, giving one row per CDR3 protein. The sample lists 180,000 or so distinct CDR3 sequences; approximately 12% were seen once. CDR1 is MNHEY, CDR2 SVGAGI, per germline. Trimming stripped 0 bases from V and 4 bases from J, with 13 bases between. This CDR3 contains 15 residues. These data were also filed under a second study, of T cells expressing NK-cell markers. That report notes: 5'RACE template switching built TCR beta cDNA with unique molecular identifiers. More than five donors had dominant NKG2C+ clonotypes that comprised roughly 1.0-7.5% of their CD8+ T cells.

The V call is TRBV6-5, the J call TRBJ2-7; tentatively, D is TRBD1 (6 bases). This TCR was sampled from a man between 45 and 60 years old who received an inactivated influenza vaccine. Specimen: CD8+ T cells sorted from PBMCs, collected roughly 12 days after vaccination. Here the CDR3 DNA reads TGTGCCAGCAGTTACTCTGGGGACACGGATTACGAGCAGTACTTC. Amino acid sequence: CASSYSGDTDYEQYF.